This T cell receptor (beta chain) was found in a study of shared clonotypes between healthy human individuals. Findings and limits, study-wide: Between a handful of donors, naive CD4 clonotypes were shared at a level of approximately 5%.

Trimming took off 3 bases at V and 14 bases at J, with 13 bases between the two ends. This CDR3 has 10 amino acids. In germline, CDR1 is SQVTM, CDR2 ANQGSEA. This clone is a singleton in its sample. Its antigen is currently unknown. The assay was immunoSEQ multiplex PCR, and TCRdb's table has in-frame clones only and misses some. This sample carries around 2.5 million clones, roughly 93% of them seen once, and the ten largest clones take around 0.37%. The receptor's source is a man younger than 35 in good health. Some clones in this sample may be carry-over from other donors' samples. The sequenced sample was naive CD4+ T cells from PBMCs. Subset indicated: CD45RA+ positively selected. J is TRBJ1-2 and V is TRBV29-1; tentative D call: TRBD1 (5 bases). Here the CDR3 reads CSVDESGGTF. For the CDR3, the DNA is TGCAGCGTTGATGAATCCGGGGGGACCTTC. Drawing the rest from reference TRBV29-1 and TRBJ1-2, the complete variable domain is SAVISQKPSRDICQRGTSLTIQCQVDSQVTMMFWYRQQPGQSLTLIATANQGSEATYESGFVIDKFPISRPNLTFSTLTVSNMSPEDSSIYLCSVDESGGTFGSGTRLTVV.